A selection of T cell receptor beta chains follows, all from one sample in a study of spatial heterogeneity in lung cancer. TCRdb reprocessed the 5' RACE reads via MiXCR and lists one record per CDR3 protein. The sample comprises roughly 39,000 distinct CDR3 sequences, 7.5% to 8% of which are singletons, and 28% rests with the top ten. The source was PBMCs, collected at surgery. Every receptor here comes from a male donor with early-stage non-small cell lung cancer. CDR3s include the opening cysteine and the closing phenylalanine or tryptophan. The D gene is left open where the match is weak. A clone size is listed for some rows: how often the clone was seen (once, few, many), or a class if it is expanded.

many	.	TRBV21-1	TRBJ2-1	TGTGCCAGCAGCGCTCCGGAACCCTGGGACAGGGCGGAGAATGAGCAGTTCTTC	CASSAPEPWDRAENEQFF
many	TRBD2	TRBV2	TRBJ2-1	TGTGCCAGCAGCCAGGGACTAGCGGGAGTTGCTGAGCAGTTCTTC	CASSQGLAGVAEQFF
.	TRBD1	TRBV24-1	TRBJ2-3	TGTGCCACCAGTGACCCCAGGGGGCGGACAGATACGCAGTATTTT	CATSDPRGRTDTQYF
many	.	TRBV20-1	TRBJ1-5	TGCAGTTTTCCCGGCAGGGACAATCAGCCCCAGCATTTT	CSFPGRDNQPQHF
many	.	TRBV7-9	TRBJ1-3	TGTGCCAGCAGCTTAGCTGGTCGGGTCTCTGGAAACACCATATATTTT	CASSLAGRVSGNTIYF
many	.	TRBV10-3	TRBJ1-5	TGTGCCATCAGTGAAGAGGGGTTTGGGGACAATCAGCCCCAGCATTTT	CAISEEGFGDNQPQHF
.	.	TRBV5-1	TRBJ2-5	TGCGCCAGCAGCTTACCCTCCTTGGGGGCGGAAGAGACCCAGTACTTC	CASSLPSLGAEETQYF
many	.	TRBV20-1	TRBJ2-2	TGCAGTGCTAGACAGGCAGTCAAGAACACCGGGGAGCTGTTTTTT	CSARQAVKNTGELFF
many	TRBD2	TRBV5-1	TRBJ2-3	TGCGCCAGCAGCATCGGGACTAGCGGGAAAACAGATACGCAGTATTTT	CASSIGTSGKTDTQYF
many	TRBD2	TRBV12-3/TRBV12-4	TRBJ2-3	TGTGCCAGCAGCCCTGCCAACAACCTAGCGGGAGTATCAGATACGCAGTATTTT	CASSPANNLAGVSDTQYF
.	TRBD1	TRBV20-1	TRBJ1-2	TGCAGTGCCGAGTTGGCAGGGGGCGTCTATGGCTACACCTTC	CSAELAGGVYGYTF